The entry below describes one TCR beta chain. Stated treatment: around 19 received Ad26.COV2.S at low or high dose, single or two shots; several received placebo; per-sample allocation not given. Repertoires come from day 63 after the first vaccine or placebo injection. Some clones are missing from TCRdb's copy, which holds only in-frame ones; the method was immunoSEQ multiplex PCR. Here the sample spans roughly 510,000 clones, around nine tenths being singletons. The entry originates in a study of Ad26.COV2.S vaccination and SARS-CoV-2 variants. The receptor was isolated from a person aged 18-65 years who received the Ad26.COV2.S COVID-19 vaccine or a placebo. The source material was peripheral blood, sampled in a trial of Ad26.COV2.S vaccine versus placebo.

The CDR3 DNA reads TGTGCCAGCAGCCAACCACTCGGCGCCGAGCAGTACTTC. Translating it yields CASSQPLGAEQYF. This chain connects TRBV14 to TRBJ2-7; the D is unclear. Germline assignment: CDR1 SGHDN and CDR2 FVKESK. The CDR3 contains 13 residues. V gave up 2 bases and J gave up 6 bases, with 11 bases separating them. The full variable domain, with the rest looked up from reference TRBV14 and TRBJ2-7, is EAGVTQFPSHSVIEKGQTVTLRCDPISGHDNLYWYRRVMGKEIKFLLHFVKESKQDESGMPNNRFLAERTGGTYSTLKVQPAELEDSGVYFCASSQPLGAEQYFGPGTRLTVT.